Each of the 16 T cell receptor beta chains below was sequenced from the same sample in a study of post-analysis software for immune sequencing data. Points from the study as a whole: When patients were compared with controls, a handful of TRBV segments were more frequent, TRBV5-6, TRBV5-1 and TRBV20-1 among them.

Researchers reported that TCR beta cDNA libraries carried unique molecular identifiers. TCRdb processed the PCR reads anew with MiXCR; each CDR3 protein has one entry. The sample consists of 150,000 to 200,000 distinct CDR3 sequences, approximately 28% of them appearing once. No antigen is known for these receptors. Sequenced material: blood. These TCRs come from a girl aged 5-17 years with multiple sclerosis.

About this clonotype itself: This clone may be a read error of a much larger clone one base away. V is TRBV5-1 and J is TRBJ2-7; the D gene is possibly TRBD1 (6 bases). Germline V gives CDR1 SGHRS, CDR2 YFSETQ. This CDR3 is 16 amino acids long. V lost 1 base and J lost 7, with 21 bases in between. The CDR3 loop is CASSLSSDSGGSEQYF. DNA for the CDR3: TGCGCCAGCAGCTTGTCGTCCGACAGTGGGGGCAGTGAGCAGTACTTC.

This clonotype turned up a few times. V and J are TRBV5-6 and TRBJ2-3; possible D gene TRBD2, 5 bases. With 4 bases removed from V and 2 bases from J, the gap between germline ends came to 11 bases. CDR1 is SGHDT and CDR2 is YYEEEE in the germline V gene. The CDR3 consists of 14 residues. CDR3 in amino acids: CASSLTRNTDTQYF. Here the CDR3 DNA reads TGTGCCAGCAGCCTCACTAGAAACACAGATACGCAGTATTTT.

V gene TRBV12-3 or TRBV12-4 combines with J gene TRBJ1-1, with a weak D call TRBD1 (5 bases). The germline V and J ends were trimmed by 4 bases and 3 bases, with 12 bases remaining between them. The CDR3 has 14 residues. The CDR3: CASSSSQGYTEAFF. DNA for the CDR3: TGTGCCAGCAGTTCCTCTCAGGGTTACACTGAAGCTTTCTTT.

In its sample, this clonotype was seen a few times. The V gene is TRBV7-2, the J gene TRBJ1-2; 8 bases match TRBD1. Trimming at V came to 2 bases and at J to 5 bases, leaving 4 bases not matched to a gene. The CDR3 loop spans 14 amino acids. Germline values: CDR1 SGHTA, CDR2 FQGNSA. Written as DNA, the CDR3 is TGTGCCAGCAGCTTACAGGGGGCTCGGTATGGCTACACCTTC. Its translation is CASSLQGARYGYTF. The full variable domain, its missing parts supplied by reference TRBV7-2 and TRBJ1-2, is GAGVSQSPSNKVTEKGKDVELRCDPISGHTALYWYRQSLGQGLEFLIYFQGNSAPDKSGLPSDRFSAERTGGSVSTLTIQRTQQEDSAVYLCASSLQGARYGYTFGSGTRLTVV.

A word on this clonotype: A much larger clone lies a single base off, so this may be a read error. The rearrangement uses TRBV6-1 and TRBJ1-5; no firm D call. CDR1 MNHNS and CDR2 SASEGT come from the germline V gene. This CDR3 contains 14 residues. DNA of the CDR3: TGTGCCAGCATTCATCAAGATAGCAATCAGCCCCGGCATTTT. Translated, it gives CASIHQDSNQPRHF.

This clonotype has a handful of counts. This rearrangement joins TRBV18 to TRBJ1-2, with D unresolved. V was clipped by 0 bases and J by 6 bases, with 20 bases between them. The CDR3 contains 17 residues. Germline-derived CDR1 and CDR2 are KGHSH and LQKENI. The CDR3 loop reads CASSPPENRAAGDGYTF. The CDR3 region has the DNA TGTGCCAGCTCACCACCGGAGAACCGGGCCGCTGGGGATGGCTACACCTTC.

There are many counts of this clonotype. The rearrangement links TRBV20-1 to TRBJ1-2; possibly TRBD1 for D (6 bases). The germline V gene encodes CDR1 DFQATT and CDR2 SNEGSKA (reference sequence). The V end was cut by 6 bases, the J end by 5 bases, with 19 bases between. This CDR3 has 14 amino acids. The CDR3 sequence is CSARGGKGIYGYTF. The CDR3 DNA sequence: TGCAGTGCCCGAGGGGGGAAGGGGATTTATGGCTACACCTTC.

The rearrangement joins TRBV6-2 or TRBV6-3 to TRBJ2-6; the match to TRBD2 covers 7 bases. V was clipped by 4 bases and J by 1 base; unmatched bases: 13. Germline CDR1 is MNHEY and CDR2 is SVGEGT. This CDR3 comprises 19 residues. CDR3 DNA sequence: TGTGCCAGCAGTTCAACCCTGCGGGGGTCAAAATCTGGGGCCAACGTCCTGACTTTC. Amino acids: CASSSTLRGSKSGANVLTF.

The chain employs TRBV6-6 and TRBJ2-1; D uncertain. The V gene's germline CDR1 is MNHNY and CDR2 SVGAGI (reference sequence). The V end lost 4 bases, the J end lost 5 bases, and 9 bases lay between the germline ends. The CDR3 is 13 residues long. As DNA, the CDR3 is TGTGCCAGCAGTTTCCACCCCCACAATGAGCAGTTCTTC. It encodes CASSFHPHNEQFF.

In DNA form, the CDR3 reads TGTGCCAGCAGCTTATTAGGTGCCTACAATGAGCAGTACTTC. This codes for CASSLLGAYNEQYF. The V call is TRBV7-6, the J call TRBJ2-1; D is uncertain. The DNA end is a closer match to TRBJ2-7, so the J assignment may be wrong. Germline V gene lookup returns CDR1 SGHVS and CDR2 FNYEAQ. This CDR3 spans 14 amino acids.

In this sample, this clonotype turned up a few times. The rearrangement links TRBV12-3 or TRBV12-4 to TRBJ1-1, with D uncertain. CDR3 length equals 13 residues. Deletions cut 7 bases from V and 1 base from J, with 10 bases between. The CDR3 here is CASIRSENTEAFF. The DNA for the CDR3 is TGTGCCAGCATTCGGTCAGAGAACACTGAAGCTTTCTTT.

This clonotype has at least ten counts. The gene calls are TRBV6-5 and TRBJ2-7, with D possibly being TRBD1 (6 bases). There are 14 residues in the CDR3. Trimming stripped 2 bases from V and 0 bases from J, with 8 bases between. Germline values: CDR1 MNHEY, CDR2 SVGAGI. The DNA for the CDR3 is TGTGCCAGCAGTTACATGGACAGCTCCTACGAGCAGTACTTC. Its protein is CASSYMDSSYEQYF.

This clonotype came up many times. The CDR3 here is CASSRGGYGYTF. In DNA, the CDR3 is TGTGCCAGCAGCCGGGGGGGCTATGGCTACACCTTC. This rearrangement joins TRBV7-9 to TRBJ1-2; perhaps TRBD1 as D (5 bases). Germline CDR1 reads SEHNR; CDR2 reads FQNEAQ (reference sequence). CDR3 length: 12 residues. Trimming removed 5 bases at V and 4 bases at J, with 8 bases between. Complete variable domain (other parts from reference TRBV7-9 and TRBJ1-2): DTGVSQNPRHKITKRGQNVTFRCDPISEHNRLYWYRQTLGQGPEFLTYFQNEAQLEKSRLLSDRFSAERPKGSFSTLEIQRTEQGDSAMYLCASSRGGYGYTFGSGTRLTVV.

This clonotype was seen at least ten times. This sequence joins TRBV20-1 and TRBJ2-3; D unclear. Germline CDR1 reads DFQATT; CDR2 reads SNEGSKA (reference sequence). This CDR3 region has 13 residues. Deletions cut 7 bases from V and 0 bases from J, with 11 bases between. CDR3 nucleotide sequence: TGCAGTGGGCGCGCGGCTAGCACAGATACGCAGTATTTT. Translation gives CSGRAASTDTQYF.

As concerns this clonotype: An end of the junction does not agree with germline; a read error may underlie this. The V call is TRBV24-1, the J call TRBJ2-1, with 7 bases that match TRBD2. Germline V lookup: CDR1 KGHDR, CDR2 SFDVKD. CDR3 length equals 14 residues. The CDR3 DNA sequence: TGTGCCACCAGTGGTTTGCAAGAGGGGAGGGGGCAGTTCTTC. As protein: CATSGLQEGRGQFF.

This chain uses TRBV5-6 with TRBJ1-2, with a tentative D call TRBD1 (5 bases). The V end was cut by 5 bases, the J end by 3 bases, with 20 bases between. Germline CDR1 is SGHDT and CDR2 is YYEEEE. The CDR3 consists of 16 residues. The CDR3 here is CASRETGGPGDYGYTF. The CDR3 DNA reads as TGTGCCAGCAGGGAGACTGGGGGTCCGGGGGACTATGGCTACACCTTC.